These T cell receptor beta chains were read from a single sample in a study of identical twins. One entry per CDR3 protein, called by TCRdb with MiXCR from the 5' RACE reads. The table records 350,000 to 450,000 distinct CDR3 sequences, about a fifth of them present only once. Material for sequencing was naive T cells sorted from blood. These receptors all stem from a man aged 50-59 years in good health. Both conserved end residues are part of each CDR3.

j_call v_call cdr3_aa
TRBJ2-3 TRBV7-3 CASSPSLGGRGDTQYF
TRBJ2-1 TRBV20-1 CSASGLVPEQFF
TRBJ1-3 TRBV9 CASSVFGTPGNTIYF
TRBJ2-5 TRBV9 CASSRTRWETQYF
TRBJ2-7 TRBV5-1 CASSLELIAEQYF
TRBJ2-7 TRBV6-2/TRBV6-3 CASRGTRFIHEQYF
TRBJ2-6 TRBV25-1 CASQTGTGANVLTF
TRBJ2-7 TRBV3-1 CASSQDALAGIDEQYF
TRBJ1-4 TRBV20-1 CSAYSRGAANEKLFF
TRBJ2-1 TRBV18 CASSPPSVAYNEQFF
TRBJ2-1 TRBV5-1 CASSLALSGGIHNEQFF
TRBJ2-1 TRBV5-5 CASSWGQVSYNEQFF
TRBJ2-7 TRBV7-9 CASSSPGGTSGAREQYF
TRBJ1-5 TRBV18 CASSRVGGYQPQHF
TRBJ2-3 TRBV20-1 CSARRPGRAFTDTQYF
TRBJ2-2 TRBV11-1 CASSLSGLDTGELFF
TRBJ2-5 TRBV29-1 CSVEDPSIRTGTGSWVAQYF